This entry lists 10 T cell receptor beta chains sequenced from one sample in a study of blood T cell repertoires in COVID-19. The table came from immunoSEQ multiplex PCR; TCRdb's copy has only in-frame clones and leaves some out. Here the sample spans 150,000 to 200,000 clones, over 75% being singletons. The sequenced material came from peripheral blood. The source of these receptors is a man in his forties or fifties who had recovered from COVID-19.

In this sample, this clone turned up once. The chain employs TRBV27 and TRBJ2-1, with D tentatively TRBD1 (5 bases). The CDR3 is 15 residues long. Per germline, CDR1 MNHEY and CDR2 SMNVEV (reference sequence). The germline V and J ends were trimmed by 5 bases and 5 bases, with 16 bases remaining between them. CDR3 amino acids: CASSPQGLANNEQFF. The CDR3 DNA follows: TGTGCCAGCAGTCCCCAGGGTCTTGCCAACAATGAGCAGTTCTTC.

The chain recombines TRBV4-1 with TRBJ2-7; D not certain. This CDR3 is 13 amino acids long. Germline CDR1 MGHRA, CDR2 YSYEKL. The V and J ends lost 4 bases and 5 bases respectively, with 12 bases between them. CDR3 DNA sequence: TGCGCCAGCAGCCTCACAGAGTCCAACGAGCAGTACTTC. Its protein product is CASSLTESNEQYF.

The chain has TRBV9 and TRBJ2-1; tentatively, D is TRBD2 (5 bases). This CDR3 spans 14 amino acids. V was shortened by 3 bases and J by 5 bases, with 12 bases between the two germline ends. Germline CDR1 SGDLS, CDR2 YYNGEE. The CDR3 bases are TGTGCCAGCAGCGAGGGAGTAGGGAACAATGAGCAGTTCTTC. Protein: CASSEGVGNNEQFF.

The rearrangement uses TRBV19 and TRBJ2-7, with 10 bases matching TRBD2. Germline assignment: CDR1 LNHDA and CDR2 SQIVND (reference sequence). The V and J ends lost 3 bases and 3 bases, in that order; junction bases with no gene match: 5. CDR3 length equals 15 residues. CDR3 sequence reads: CASSIASGSFYEQYF. DNA of the CDR3: TGTGCCAGTAGTATCGCTAGCGGGAGCTTCTACGAGCAGTACTTC.

V and J are TRBV28 and TRBJ2-5, with 7 bases fitting TRBD2. V trimming: 6 bases; J trimming: 2 bases; junction bases outside the gene matches: 9. Germline loops: CDR1 MDHEN, CDR2 SYDVKM. The CDR3 is 15 residues long. Here the CDR3 DNA reads TGTGCCAGCAGCCTGAATGGACTAGTACAAGAGACCCAGTACTTC. The encoded protein is CASSLNGLVQETQYF.

The chain is built from TRBV19 and TRBJ2-5; possible D gene TRBD1, 6 bases. The germline gives CDR1 LNHDA, CDR2 SQIVND (reference sequence). The CDR3 runs 15 residues. V shed 5 bases and J shed 5 bases, with 18 bases lying between them. The CDR3 loop reads CASSRQAQSSETQYF. The CDR3, as DNA: TGTGCCAGTAGTCGACAGGCACAATCTTCGGAGACCCAGTACTTC.

This clone showed up just a few times. J is TRBJ1-2 and V is TRBV13; 11 bases align to TRBD1. Germline V CDR1 and CDR2: PRHDT, FYEKMQ (reference sequence). The junction had 7 bases not matched to a gene; V was cut back by 6 bases and J by 7 bases. The CDR3 loop spans 14 amino acids. CDR3 sequence: CASRPSDRGLGYTF. The CDR3 DNA reads as TGTGCCAGCAGACCGTCGGACAGGGGGCTTGGCTACACCTTC.

The rearrangement joins TRBV6-4 to TRBJ2-3; TRBD2 matches at 11 bases. Germline V gene data show CDR1 as MRHNA and CDR2 as SNTAGT. This CDR3 contains 20 residues. J was trimmed by 1 base and V by 0 bases; bases with no gene match: 12. DNA of the CDR3: TGTGCCAGCAGTGACTCGAGACGTAGCGGGAGGGCCGGGGGCACAGATACGCAGTATTTT. It encodes CASSDSRRSGRAGGTDTQYF.

This clone was seen only a few times. The chain is built from TRBV6-5 and TRBJ1-5; D possibly corresponds to TRBD1 (5 bases). The V gene lost 6 bases and the J gene lost 3 bases, with 9 bases spanning the gap. Germline V lookup: CDR1 MNHEY, CDR2 SVGAGI. The CDR3 contains 13 residues. In DNA form, the CDR3 reads TGTGCCAGCAGCCGGGACTCCAATCAGCCCCAGCATTTT. It encodes CASSRDSNQPQHF.

The V gene is TRBV7-2, the J gene TRBJ2-1, with 9 bases that match TRBD2. Germline CDR1 and CDR2: SGHTA and FQGNSA. CDR3 size: 18 residues. V lost 1 base to trimming and J lost 5 bases; unmatched junction nucleotides: 12. The chain's CDR3 is CASSLGVWREGRNNEQFF. The CDR3 DNA is TGTGCCAGCAGCTTAGGGGTTTGGCGGGAGGGCCGGAACAATGAGCAGTTCTTC.